These 15 T cell receptor beta chains were all obtained from the same sample, sequenced in a study of blood T cell repertoires in COVID-19 (TCRdb year 2020). The library relied on the immunoSEQ multiplex PCR assay. The clones in this table, taken by TCRdb from immuneACCESS, are in-frame only. Not every clone is retained; where verified, under half of the shortfall comes from an unresolved V gene, and the cause of the rest is unknown. In all, the sample holds about 200,000 clones, and 70% to 90% of those were seen once. The ten largest clones capture 6.5% to 8.5% of the sample. Sequences were obtained from PBMCs or T cells enriched from blood (not recorded which). These receptor sequences come from a woman aged 40 to 50 with acute COVID-19.

The CDR3 coding sequence is TGTGCCAGCAGTGATACCGGTTCTAGCTCCTACAATGAGCAGTTCTTC. This codes for CASSDTGSSSYNEQFF. The gene calls are TRBV2 and TRBJ2-1; the D is unclear. V was clipped by 3 bases and J by 0 bases, with 12 bases between them. Germline V gene lookup returns CDR1 SNHLY and CDR2 FYNNEI. The CDR3 totals 16 residues.

The genes are TRBV11-2 and TRBJ1-1; TRBD1 matches 7 bases. This CDR3 region has 14 residues. The germline V gene encodes CDR1 SGHAT and CDR2 FQNNGV. J gave up 6 bases and V 0 bases, and 4 bases lay outside the gene matches. CDR3 loop: CASSLDRGSSEAFF. The CDR3 nucleotides are TGTGCCAGCAGCTTAGACAGGGGGAGCTCTGAAGCTTTCTTT.

This chain links TRBV10-3 with TRBJ2-7; TRBD1 agrees at 12 bases. The V gene's germline CDR1 is ENHRY and CDR2 SYGVKD. After removal of 6 bases from V and 4 bases from J, the junction contained 4 bases not matched to a gene. This CDR3 is built from 14 residues. In DNA, the CDR3 is TGTGCCATCAGAGGGACAGGGGGCCGGTACGAGCAGTACTTC. Translation gives CAIRGTGGRYEQYF.

This clone was counted a single time. The V call is TRBV6-5, the J call TRBJ1-2, with 9 bases lining up with TRBD1. This CDR3 region has 12 residues. Germline CDR1 and CDR2: MNHEY and SVGAGI. V lost 6 bases, J lost 7 bases, and 3 bases stayed unmatched. CDR3 region: CASRGDRAGYTF. In nucleotides, the CDR3 is TGTGCCAGCAGGGGGGACAGGGCTGGCTACACCTTC.

The J gene is TRBJ2-7, the V gene TRBV6-2 or TRBV6-3, with 9 bases fitting TRBD2. Germline trimming cut 0 bases from V and 4 bases from J; bases unmatched to any gene: 4. Germline CDR1 reads MNHEY; CDR2 reads SVGEGT. The CDR3 sequence is 15 residues long. This chain's CDR3 is CASSYSTTSGYEQYF. DNA for the CDR3: TGTGCCAGCAGTTACTCCACGACTAGCGGATACGAGCAGTACTTC.

This rearrangement joins TRBV11-2 to TRBJ2-3, with 9 bases that match TRBD2. The CDR3 consists of 15 residues. Germline V gene data show CDR1 as SGHAT and CDR2 as FQNNGV. The trim removed 1 base at V and 6 bases at J, leaving 5 bases unmatched. Here the CDR3 reads CASSLVGGGADTQYF. CDR3 DNA sequence: TGTGCCAGCAGCTTAGTCGGCGGGGGGGCCGATACGCAGTATTTT.

V usage is TRBV28 and J usage is TRBJ2-5, with D possibly TRBD1 on 5 matching bases. The germline gives CDR1 MDHEN, CDR2 SYDVKM. The V gene lost 3 bases and the J gene lost 7 bases, with 21 bases spanning the gap. The CDR3 length is 16 residues. The CDR3: CASSLLRALGLGTQYF. DNA of the CDR3: TGTGCCAGCAGTTTGCTCCGGGCTCTGGGGCTGGGGACCCAGTACTTC.

The V call is TRBV6-5, the J call TRBJ2-1; 8 nucleotides match TRBD1. CDR1 and CDR2 (germline): MNHEY, SVGAGI. This CDR3 has 13 amino acids. V shed 5 bases, J shed 4 bases, and the junction held 1 base outside the gene matches. Here the CDR3 reads CASSQGAYNEQFF. CDR3 DNA: TGTGCCAGCAGTCAGGGGGCTTACAATGAGCAGTTCTTC.

The chain links TRBV5-5 to TRBJ1-5; 7 bases are shared with TRBD1. V gave up 0 bases and J gave up 2 bases; unmatched junction bases: 5. From germline, CDR1 is SGHKS and CDR2 YYEKEE (reference sequence). The CDR3 is 16 amino acids. The CDR3 DNA sequence: TGTGCCAGCAGCTTGGCCGGCAGGGGGGGCAATCAGCCCCAGCATTTT. Protein sequence: CASSLAGRGGNQPQHF.

The chain combines TRBV29-1 with TRBJ2-2; 10 positions match TRBD1. Germline lookup yields CDR1 SQVTM and CDR2 ANQGSEA. The trim removed 7 bases at V and 6 bases at J, leaving 8 bases unmatched. The CDR3 is 14 amino acids. CDR3 region: CSARTGGISGELFF. As DNA, the CDR3 is TGCAGCGCCAGGACAGGGGGAATCTCCGGGGAGCTGTTTTTT.

This CDR3 is CASSDLSGYTDTQYF. The CDR3, as DNA: TGTGCCAGCAGTGACCTTAGCGGATACACAGATACGCAGTATTTT. V usage is TRBV6-1 and J usage is TRBJ2-3, with D possibly matching TRBD2 (6 bases). CDR1 MNHNS and CDR2 SASEGT come from the germline V gene. Trimming stripped 3 bases from V and 2 bases from J, with 12 bases between. CDR3 length equals 15 residues.

The chain links TRBV29-1 to TRBJ1-2; D gene uncertain. The CDR3 sequence is 13 residues long. The germline V gene encodes CDR1 SQVTM and CDR2 ANQGSEA. V lost 3 bases, J lost 3 bases, and 11 bases lay in between. CDR3 amino acids: CSVEGSGDYGYTF. The DNA of the CDR3 is TGCAGCGTTGAGGGATCCGGGGACTATGGCTACACCTTC.

J is TRBJ2-7 and V is TRBV11-2; TRBD1 matches at 12 bases. J gave up 5 bases and V 4 bases, and 15 bases lay outside the gene matches. The CDR3 totals 18 residues. The germline gives CDR1 SGHAT, CDR2 FQNNGV. In nucleotides, the CDR3 is TGTGCCAGCAGCTCCCGGGACAGGGGGCTTTTTGCTTTGAACGAGCAGTACTTC. This translates into CASSSRDRGLFALNEQYF.

V gene TRBV7-8 combines with J gene TRBJ2-1, with 11 nucleotides matching TRBD2. CDR1 is SGHVS, CDR2 FQNEAQ, per germline. This CDR3 contains 19 residues. Trimming removed 4 bases from V and 5 bases from J; junction bases left unmatched: 16. The CDR3 DNA sequence: TGTGCCAGCAGCTACACCGGGCTAGCGGGGGGAAGCCGGGACAATGAGCAGTTCTTC. The encoded protein is CASSYTGLAGGSRDNEQFF.

The chain has TRBV5-4 and TRBJ2-7; D might be TRBD1 (6 bases). V lost 0 bases, J lost 1 base, and 11 bases lay in between. CDR3 length: 15 amino acids. Germline V gene lookup returns CDR1 SGHNT and CDR2 YYREEE (reference sequence). CDR3 bases: TGTGCCAGCAGCTTGGGCGCCGGGACATCCTACGAGCAGTACTTC. It is translated as CASSLGAGTSYEQYF.